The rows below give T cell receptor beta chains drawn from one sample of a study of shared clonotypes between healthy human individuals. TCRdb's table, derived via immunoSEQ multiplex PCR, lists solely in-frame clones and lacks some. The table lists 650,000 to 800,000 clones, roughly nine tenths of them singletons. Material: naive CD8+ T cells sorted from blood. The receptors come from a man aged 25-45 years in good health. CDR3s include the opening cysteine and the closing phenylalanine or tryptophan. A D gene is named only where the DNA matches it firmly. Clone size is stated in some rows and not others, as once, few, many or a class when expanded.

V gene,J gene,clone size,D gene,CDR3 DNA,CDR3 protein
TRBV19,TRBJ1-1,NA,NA,TGTGCCAGTAGTATATCCCTCGGCAGGATTAACACTGAAGCTTTCTTT,CASSISLGRINTEAFF
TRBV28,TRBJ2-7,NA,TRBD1,TGTGCCACCGAGGGACAGGGGGCAGGGGAGCAGTACTTC,CATEGQGAGEQYF
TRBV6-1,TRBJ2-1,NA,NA,TGTGCCAGCAGTGGTCCCCTATCTCTCGGCCCTGGGTCGGATCGGTTCTTC,CASSGPLSLGPGSDRFF
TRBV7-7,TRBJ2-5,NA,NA,TGTGCCAGCAGCCCCCCACACGAGGAGACCCAGTACTTC,CASSPPHEETQYF
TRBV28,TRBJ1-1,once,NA,TGTGCCAGCAGTTTCTTTGGGCCGAACACTGAAGCTTTCTTT,CASSFFGPNTEAFF
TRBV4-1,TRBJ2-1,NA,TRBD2,TGCGCCAGCAGCCAAGATCCGTGGGCCGGGGGGTCCTACAATGAGCAGTTCTTC,CASSQDPWAGGSYNEQFF
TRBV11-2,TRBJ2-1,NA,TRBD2,TGTGCCAGCAGCGGCGCGTCTAGCGGGATTTTCAATGAGCAGTTCTTC,CASSGASSGIFNEQFF
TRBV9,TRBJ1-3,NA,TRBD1,TGTGCCAGCAGCGTAGGGCGGACAGGGGATGGAAACACCATATATTTT,CASSVGRTGDGNTIYF
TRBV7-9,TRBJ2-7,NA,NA,TGTGCCAGCAGCCCCCGGGGATACGAGCAGTACTTC,CASSPRGYEQYF
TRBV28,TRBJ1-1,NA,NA,TGTGCCAGCAGCATCACAGGGAACACTGAAGCTTTCTTT,CASSITGNTEAFF
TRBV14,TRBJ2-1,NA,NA,TGTGCCAGCAGCCAAGTGACAGAGTACAATGAGCAGTTCTTC,CASSQVTEYNEQFF
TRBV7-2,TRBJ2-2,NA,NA,TGTGCCAGCAGCTTGGACTCTCGTGAGCTGTTTTTT,CASSLDSRELFF
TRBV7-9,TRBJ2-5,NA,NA,TGTGCCAGCAGCTTAGGGGAGGACCTCTCCAGTTCGGAGACCCAGTACTTC,CASSLGEDLSSSETQYF
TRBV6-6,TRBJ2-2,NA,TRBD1,TGTGCCAGCAGTGGACAGGGGGTTGTCGGGGAGCTGTTTTTT,CASSGQGVVGELFF
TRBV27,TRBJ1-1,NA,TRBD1,TGTGCCAGCAGCAGTCTTAGGACAGGGTCCATGAACACTGAAGCTTTCTTT,CASSSLRTGSMNTEAFF
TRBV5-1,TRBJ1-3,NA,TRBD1,TGCGCCAGCAGCAAGGACAGGACCTCTGGAAACACCATATATTTT,CASSKDRTSGNTIYF
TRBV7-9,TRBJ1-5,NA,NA,TGTGCCAGCAGCCCGACGGAGAGCAATCAGCCCCAGCATTTT,CASSPTESNQPQHF
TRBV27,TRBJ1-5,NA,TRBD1,TGTGCCAGCAGTTTCGGGACAGGGGGCCATCAGCCCCAGCATTTT,CASSFGTGGHQPQHF
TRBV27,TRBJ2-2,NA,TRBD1,TGTGCCAGCAGTTTGCGACAGGGTTTATCCGGGGAGCTGTTTTTT,CASSLRQGLSGELFF
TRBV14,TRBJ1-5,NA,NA,TGTGCCAGCAGCCAAGACCCAACCGGACGGGGGAACCAGCCCCAGCATTTT,CASSQDPTGRGNQPQHF
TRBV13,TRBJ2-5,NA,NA,TGTGCCAGCAGCTTATCGTTGGCGGCCCTTACCCAAGAGACCCAGTACTTC,CASSLSLAALTQETQYF
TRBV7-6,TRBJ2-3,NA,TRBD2,TGTGCCAGCAGAGAAATAGCGGGAGCGACAGATACGCAGTATTTT,CASREIAGATDTQYF
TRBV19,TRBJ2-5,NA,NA,TGTGCCAGTAGTATCGTTTCGACGCAAGAGACCCAGTACTTC,CASSIVSTQETQYF
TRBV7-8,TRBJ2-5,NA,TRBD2,TGTGCCAGCAGCTCCGGACTAGCGGGAGTTTTGTCGAAAGAGACCCAGTACTTC,CASSSGLAGVLSKETQYF
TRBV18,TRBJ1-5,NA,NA,TGTGCCAGCTCACGGAAACAGGGCCCCAATCAGCCCCAGCATTTT,CASSRKQGPNQPQHF
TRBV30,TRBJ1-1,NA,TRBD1,TGTGCCTGGACAATCGCGGACAGGGGGGTTTTAGGGAACACTGAAGCTTTCTTT,CAWTIADRGVLGNTEAFF
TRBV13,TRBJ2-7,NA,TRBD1,TGTGCCAGCAGCTTAGGCCCCAGGGGGCGCTACGAGCAGTACTTC,CASSLGPRGRYEQYF
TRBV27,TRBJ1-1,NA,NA,TGTGCCAGCAGTCACGGGGCTAGACAAGCTTTCTTT,CASSHGARQAFF
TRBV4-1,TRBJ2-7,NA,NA,TGCGCCAGCAGCCAAGCGGGCCTTAGTAACGAGCAGTACTTC,CASSQAGLSNEQYF
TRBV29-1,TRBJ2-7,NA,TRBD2,TGCAGCGGGCTGTCTAGCGAGCGGGGTACCTACGAGCAGTACTTC,CSGLSSERGTYEQYF
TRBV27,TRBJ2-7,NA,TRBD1,TGTGCCAGCAGTTTAAAGGGACAGGGGTCCTACGAGCAGTACTTC,CASSLKGQGSYEQYF
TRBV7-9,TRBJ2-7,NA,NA,TGTGCCAGCAGCTCGGAGGTCTCCTACGAGCAGTACTTC,CASSSEVSYEQYF
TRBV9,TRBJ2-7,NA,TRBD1,TGTGCCAGCAGTGGACAGGGGATCGTCTGCGAGCAGTACTTC,CASSGQGIVCEQYF
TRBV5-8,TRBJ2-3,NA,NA,TGTGCCAGCAGCTTGGGGATGGGACCAGATACGCAGTATTTT,CASSLGMGPDTQYF
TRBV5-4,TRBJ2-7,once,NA,TGTGCCAGCAGCCCCGGGACAGGGGTGCTAGCGGGAACCTACGAGCAGTACTTC,CASSPGTGVLAGTYEQYF
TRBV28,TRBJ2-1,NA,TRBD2,TGTGCCAGCAGTCTACCGGGGGGACCATCGAGCTCCTACAATGAGCAGTTCTTC,CASSLPGGPSSSYNEQFF
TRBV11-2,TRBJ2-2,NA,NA,TGTGCCAGCAGCTTGGTTGCCGGGGAGCTGTTTTTT,CASSLVAGELFF
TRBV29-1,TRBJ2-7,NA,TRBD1,TGCAGCACGTCCGGGGACAGGGAGACGGGGGAGGCCTACGAGCAGTACTTC,CSTSGDRETGEAYEQYF
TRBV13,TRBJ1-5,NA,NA,TGTGCCAGCAGCTTAGGAGACAGCGGCAATCAGCCCCAGCATTTT,CASSLGDSGNQPQHF
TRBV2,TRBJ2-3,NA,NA,TGTGCCAAAGACGAAACAGGGCGGGGTACGCAGTATTTT,CAKDETGRGTQYF
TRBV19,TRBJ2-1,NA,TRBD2,TGTGCCAGTAGTCGCGGGACTAGCGGGTACAATGAGCAGTTCTTC,CASSRGTSGYNEQFF
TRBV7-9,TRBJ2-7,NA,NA,TGTGCCAGCACCTCAGGGGTTACGGCCTACGAGCAGTACTTC,CASTSGVTAYEQYF
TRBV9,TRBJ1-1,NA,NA,TGTGCCAGCAGCGAGTCCGGGGGGTACACTGAAGCTTTCTTT,CASSESGGYTEAFF
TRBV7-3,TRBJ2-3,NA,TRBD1,TGTGCCAGCAGCTTACAGGGGGCGGCAGATACGCAGTATTTT,CASSLQGAADTQYF
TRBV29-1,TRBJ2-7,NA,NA,TGCAGCGTTGAAATCGGCAGAGGATACGAGCAGTACTTC,CSVEIGRGYEQYF
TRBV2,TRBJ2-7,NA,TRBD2,TGTGCCAGCATTAGCGGGATGGTCTACGAGCAGTACTTC,CASISGMVYEQYF
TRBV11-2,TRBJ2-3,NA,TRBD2,TGTGCCAGCAGCTTCGTGCTAGCGGACACAGATACGCAGTATTTT,CASSFVLADTDTQYF
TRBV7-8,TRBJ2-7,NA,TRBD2,TGTGCCAGCAGCTCCCCTGGTCGTAGCGGGAGTTTAGACGAGCAGTACTTC,CASSSPGRSGSLDEQYF
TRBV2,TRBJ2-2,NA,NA,TGTGCCAGGGCAGGGGCCCTCGGTGACGGGGAGCTGTTTTTT,CARAGALGDGELFF
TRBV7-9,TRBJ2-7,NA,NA,TGTGCCAGCAGCTTAGTTGGGACCCCCTACGAGCAGTACTTC,CASSLVGTPYEQYF
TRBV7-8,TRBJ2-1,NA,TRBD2,TGTGCCAGCAGCTTAGCAAGCGGGAATTACAATGAGCAGTTCTTC,CASSLASGNYNEQFF
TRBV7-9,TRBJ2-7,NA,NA,TGTGCCAGCAGTCCAAGGGGAGCCTACGAGCAGTACTTC,CASSPRGAYEQYF
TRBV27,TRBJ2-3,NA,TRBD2,TGTGCCAGCAGTTTGATGCCCCCGAGCGGGAACACAGATACGCAGTATTTT,CASSLMPPSGNTDTQYF
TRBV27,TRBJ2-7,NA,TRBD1,TGTGCCACCGCGGGACAGGCTTTCTACGAGCAGTACTTC,CATAGQAFYEQYF
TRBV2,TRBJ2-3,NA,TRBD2,TGTGCCAGCAGTGAAAGCGGGAGTCCTTTTGGAGATACGCAGTATTTT,CASSESGSPFGDTQYF